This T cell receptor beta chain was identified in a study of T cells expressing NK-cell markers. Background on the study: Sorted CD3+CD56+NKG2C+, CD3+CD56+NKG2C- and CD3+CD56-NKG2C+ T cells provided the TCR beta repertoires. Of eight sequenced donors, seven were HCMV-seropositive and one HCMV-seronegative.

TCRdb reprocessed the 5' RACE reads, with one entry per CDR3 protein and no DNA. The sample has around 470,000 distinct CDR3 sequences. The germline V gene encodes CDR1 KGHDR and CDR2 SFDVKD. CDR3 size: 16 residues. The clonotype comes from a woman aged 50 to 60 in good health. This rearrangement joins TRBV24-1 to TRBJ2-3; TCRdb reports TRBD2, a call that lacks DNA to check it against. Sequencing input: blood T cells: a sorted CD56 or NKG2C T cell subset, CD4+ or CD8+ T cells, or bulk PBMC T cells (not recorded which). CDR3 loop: CATSDLGTSDTDTQYF.